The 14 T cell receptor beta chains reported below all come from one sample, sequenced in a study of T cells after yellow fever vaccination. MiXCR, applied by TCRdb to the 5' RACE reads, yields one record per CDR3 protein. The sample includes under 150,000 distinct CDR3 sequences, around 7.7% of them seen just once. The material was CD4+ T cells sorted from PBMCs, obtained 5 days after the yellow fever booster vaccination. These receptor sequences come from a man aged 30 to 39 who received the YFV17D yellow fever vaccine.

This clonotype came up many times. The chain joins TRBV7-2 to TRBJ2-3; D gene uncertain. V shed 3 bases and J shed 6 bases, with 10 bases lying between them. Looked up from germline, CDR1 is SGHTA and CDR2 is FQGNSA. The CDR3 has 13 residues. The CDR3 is CASSFSDGDTQYF. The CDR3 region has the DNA TGTGCCAGCAGCTTTTCTGACGGGGATACGCAGTATTTT.

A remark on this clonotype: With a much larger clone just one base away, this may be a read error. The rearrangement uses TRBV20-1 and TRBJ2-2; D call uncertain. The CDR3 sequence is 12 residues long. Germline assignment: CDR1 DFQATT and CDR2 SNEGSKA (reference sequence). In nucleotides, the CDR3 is TGCAGTGCTAGACTAGTTCCCGGGCAGCTGTTTTTT. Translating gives CSARLVPGQLFF.

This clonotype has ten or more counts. CDR3 sequence reads: CSAREAPATGELFF. The CDR3 nucleotides read TGCAGTGCTAGAGAAGCCCCGGCCACCGGGGAGCTGTTTTTT. This chain connects TRBV20-1 to TRBJ2-2; D ambiguous. V lost 0 bases, J lost 4 bases, and 9 bases lay in between. The CDR3 sequence is 14 residues long. Looked up from germline, CDR1 is DFQATT and CDR2 is SNEGSKA (reference sequence).

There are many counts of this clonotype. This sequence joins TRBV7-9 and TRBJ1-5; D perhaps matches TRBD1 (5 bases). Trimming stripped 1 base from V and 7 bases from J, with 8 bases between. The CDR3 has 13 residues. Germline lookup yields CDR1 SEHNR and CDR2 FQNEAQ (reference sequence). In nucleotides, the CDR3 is TGTGCCAGCAGCTTAGTGGGGGGACAGCCCCAGCATTTT. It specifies CASSLVGGQPQHF.

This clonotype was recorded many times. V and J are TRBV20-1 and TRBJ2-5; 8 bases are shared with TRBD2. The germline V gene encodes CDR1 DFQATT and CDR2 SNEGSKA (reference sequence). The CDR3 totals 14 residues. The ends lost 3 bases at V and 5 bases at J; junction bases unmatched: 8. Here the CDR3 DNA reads TGCAGTGCTAGGGGGACTAGTGTCTTTGAGACCCAGTACTTC. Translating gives CSARGTSVFETQYF.

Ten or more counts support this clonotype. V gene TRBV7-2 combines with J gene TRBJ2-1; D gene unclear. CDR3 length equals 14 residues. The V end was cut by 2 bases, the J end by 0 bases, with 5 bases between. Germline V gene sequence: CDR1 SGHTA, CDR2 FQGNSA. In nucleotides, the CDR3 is TGTGCCAGCAGCTTATTACCCTCCTACAATGAGCAGTTCTTC. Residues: CASSLLPSYNEQFF.

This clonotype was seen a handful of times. CDR3: CSATHGREGRFADTQYF. DNA for the CDR3: TGCAGTGCCACGCACGGGCGGGAGGGCCGATTTGCAGATACGCAGTATTTT. The rearrangement uses TRBV20-1 and TRBJ2-3; 9 bases fit TRBD2. The germline V gene has CDR1 DFQATT and CDR2 SNEGSKA (reference sequence). This CDR3 spans 17 amino acids. Germline trimming cut 6 bases from V and 4 bases from J; bases unmatched to any gene: 17.

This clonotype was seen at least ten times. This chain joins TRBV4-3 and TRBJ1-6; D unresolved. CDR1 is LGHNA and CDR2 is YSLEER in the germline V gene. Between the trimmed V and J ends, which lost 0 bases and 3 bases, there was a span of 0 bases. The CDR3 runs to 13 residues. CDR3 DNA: TGCGCCAGCAGCCAAGACTATAATTCACCCCTCCACTTT. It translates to CASSQDYNSPLHF.

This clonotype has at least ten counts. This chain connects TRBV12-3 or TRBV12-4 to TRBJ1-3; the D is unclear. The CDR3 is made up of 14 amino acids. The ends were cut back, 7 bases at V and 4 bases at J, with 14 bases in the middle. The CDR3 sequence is CASTLGAFGNTIYF. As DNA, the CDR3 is TGTGCCAGCACCCTCGGCGCGTTCGGAAACACCATATATTTT.

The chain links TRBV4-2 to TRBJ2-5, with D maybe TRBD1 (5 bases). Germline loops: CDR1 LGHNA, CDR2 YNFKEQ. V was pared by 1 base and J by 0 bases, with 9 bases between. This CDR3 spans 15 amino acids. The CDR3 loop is CASSQVAGNQETQYF. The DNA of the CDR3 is TGTGCCAGCAGCCAAGTCGCAGGGAACCAAGAGACCCAGTACTTC.

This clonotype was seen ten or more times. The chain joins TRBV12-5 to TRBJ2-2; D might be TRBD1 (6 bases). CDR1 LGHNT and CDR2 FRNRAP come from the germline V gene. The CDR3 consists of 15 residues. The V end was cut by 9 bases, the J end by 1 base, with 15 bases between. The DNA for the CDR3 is TGTGCTAGCTCACCGGGACATTGGAACACCGGGGAGCTGTTTTTT. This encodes CASSPGHWNTGELFF. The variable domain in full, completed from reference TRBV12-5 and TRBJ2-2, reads DARVTQTPRHKVTEMGQEVTMRCQPILGHNTVFWYRQTMMQGLELLAYFRNRAPLDDSGMPKDRFSAEMPDATLATLKIQPSEPRDSAVYFCASSPGHWNTGELFFGEGSRLTVL.

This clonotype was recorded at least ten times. CDR3 sequence (DNA): TGTGCCAGCAGTCCGGACACAGGGAGGGGAGAGACCCAGTACTTC. Its translation is CASSPDTGRGETQYF. This chain joins TRBV6-1 and TRBJ2-5; D might be TRBD2 (7 bases). Deletions cut 5 bases from V and 4 bases from J, with 17 bases between. From germline, CDR1 is MNHNS and CDR2 SASEGT. The CDR3 covers 15 residues.

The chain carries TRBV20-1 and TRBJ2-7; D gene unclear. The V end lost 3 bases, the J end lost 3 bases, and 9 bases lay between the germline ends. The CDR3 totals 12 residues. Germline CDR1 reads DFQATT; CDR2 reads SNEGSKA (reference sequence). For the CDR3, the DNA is TGCAGTGCTAGCGAGAGATACTACGAGCAGTACTTC. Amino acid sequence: CSASERYYEQYF.

CDR3 in amino acids: CASSLGVGIYEQYF. For the CDR3, the DNA is TGTGCCAGCAGTTTAGGGGTGGGGATCTACGAGCAGTACTTC. The chain combines TRBV12-3 or TRBV12-4 with TRBJ2-7; D not resolved. V was shortened by 1 base and J by 3 bases, with 10 bases between the two germline ends. The CDR3 spans 14 residues.